These T cell receptor beta chains were read from a single sample in a study of CD8 T cells in Susac syndrome. TCRdb reanalysed the immunoSEQ multiplex PCR reads using MiXCR and keeps one entry per CDR3 protein. The data show 170,000 or so distinct CDR3 sequences, approximately 94% seen once. The sample comprised CD4+ T cells from PBMCs. The source is a human donor with Susac syndrome. CDR3s include the opening cysteine and the closing phenylalanine or tryptophan. The D gene is left open where the match is weak. Size values are once, few and many counts, or a class for expanded clones, and some rows have none.

j_call: TRBJ2-5; d_call: TRBD1; clone_size: -; v_call: TRBV20-1; cdr3_aa: CSARPGQGKETQYF; cdr3_nt: TGCAGTGCTAGACCCGGACAGGGAAAAGAGACCCAGTACTTC
j_call: TRBJ1-1; d_call: -; clone_size: once; v_call: TRBV12-3/TRBV12-4; cdr3_aa: CASSPLYTEAFF; cdr3_nt: TGTGCCAGCAGTCCACTTTACACTGAAGCTTTCTTT
j_call: TRBJ2-7; d_call: -; clone_size: once; v_call: TRBV7-8; cdr3_aa: CASSFQRFSRLYGGLDEQYF; cdr3_nt: TGTGCCAGCAGCTTCCAGCGCTTTAGTCGCCTATACGGGGGATTGGACGAGCAGTACTTC
j_call: TRBJ2-7; d_call: -; clone_size: -; v_call: TRBV21-1; cdr3_aa: CASSNRGDPTYEQYF; cdr3_nt: TGTGCCAGCAGCAACCGGGGGGACCCGACCTACGAGCAGTACTTC
j_call: TRBJ2-5; d_call: TRBD2; clone_size: -; v_call: TRBV20-1; cdr3_aa: CSASRGYQETQYF; cdr3_nt: TGCAGTGCTTCGCGGGGGTACCAAGAGACCCAGTACTTC
j_call: TRBJ2-1; d_call: TRBD2; clone_size: -; v_call: TRBV7-2; cdr3_aa: CASSTVGLALPNEQFF; cdr3_nt: TGTGCCAGCAGCACCGTGGGACTAGCCCTTCCCAATGAGCAGTTCTTC
j_call: TRBJ2-1; d_call: -; clone_size: -; v_call: TRBV7-8; cdr3_aa: CASSSGTKNHLVF; cdr3_nt: TGTGCCAGCAGCTCCGGGACCAAAAATCATCTGGTCTTC
j_call: TRBJ2-1; d_call: TRBD2; clone_size: -; v_call: TRBV9; cdr3_aa: CASSVGPGRGGEQFF; cdr3_nt: TGTGCCAGCAGCGTAGGGCCCGGGAGGGGCGGTGAGCAGTTCTTC
j_call: TRBJ2-1; d_call: TRBD1; clone_size: -; v_call: TRBV3-1; cdr3_aa: CASSHVAGGARNEQFF; cdr3_nt: TGTGCCAGCAGCCACGTAGCAGGGGGCGCAAGGAATGAGCAGTTCTTC
j_call: TRBJ1-6; d_call: -; clone_size: -; v_call: TRBV7-9; cdr3_aa: CASSPGAYNSPLHF; cdr3_nt: TGTGCCAGCAGCCCCGGGGCCTATAATTCACCCCTCCACTTT
j_call: TRBJ2-2; d_call: TRBD2; clone_size: -; v_call: TRBV3-1; cdr3_aa: CASSPGLAPGTGELFF; cdr3_nt: TGTGCCAGCAGCCCAGGACTAGCCCCGGGCACCGGGGAGCTGTTTTTT
j_call: TRBJ1-5; d_call: TRBD1; clone_size: -; v_call: TRBV20-1; cdr3_aa: CSATTGGGGLSNQPQHF; cdr3_nt: TGCAGTGCCACGACAGGGGGTGGGGGGTTAAGCAATCAGCCCCAGCATTTT
j_call: TRBJ2-1; d_call: -; clone_size: -; v_call: TRBV20-1; cdr3_aa: CSARRDGLLKTAYNEQFF; cdr3_nt: TGCAGTGCTAGAAGGGACGGTCTCCTCAAAACAGCCTACAATGAGCAGTTCTTC
j_call: TRBJ1-3; d_call: -; clone_size: -; v_call: TRBV29-1; cdr3_aa: CSVEGSGGNTIYF; cdr3_nt: TGCAGCGTTGAAGGGTCTGGTGGAAACACCATATATTTT
j_call: TRBJ2-2; d_call: -; clone_size: once; v_call: TRBV20-1; cdr3_aa: CSAHGNTGELFF; cdr3_nt: TGCAGTGCCCATGGCAACACCGGGGAGCTGTTTTTT
j_call: TRBJ2-1; d_call: -; clone_size: -; v_call: TRBV30; cdr3_aa: CAWSVLRNPRLFF; cdr3_nt: TGTGCCTGGAGTGTACTAAGAAACCCGAGACTGTTCTTC
j_call: TRBJ2-3; d_call: -; clone_size: -; v_call: TRBV7-2; cdr3_aa: CASSSWARDTDTQYF; cdr3_nt: TGTGCCAGCAGCTCCTGGGCCAGGGACACAGATACGCAGTATTTT
j_call: TRBJ2-7; d_call: -; clone_size: -; v_call: TRBV7-2; cdr3_aa: CASRPTGKGYEQYF; cdr3_nt: TGTGCCAGCAGACCCACAGGGAAAGGATACGAGCAGTACTTC
j_call: TRBJ1-2; d_call: TRBD1; clone_size: -; v_call: TRBV30; cdr3_aa: CAWTQGARGYTF; cdr3_nt: TGTGCCTGGACGCAGGGGGCGAGGGGCTACACCTTC
j_call: TRBJ1-1; d_call: TRBD1; clone_size: -; v_call: TRBV9; cdr3_aa: CASSSGQVSMNTEAFF; cdr3_nt: TGTGCCAGCAGCTCGGGACAGGTGTCGATGAACACTGAAGCTTTCTTT
j_call: TRBJ2-5; d_call: TRBD1; clone_size: -; v_call: TRBV29-1; cdr3_aa: CSVALGPGQAETQYF; cdr3_nt: TGCAGCGTTGCCCTGGGACCCGGACAGGCGGAGACCCAGTACTTC
j_call: TRBJ1-2; d_call: TRBD1; clone_size: -; v_call: TRBV18; cdr3_aa: CASSPDRSAGYTF; cdr3_nt: TGTGCCAGCTCACCGGACAGGTCCGCTGGCTACACCTTC
j_call: TRBJ2-7; d_call: -; clone_size: -; v_call: TRBV28; cdr3_aa: CASSLAAYEQYF; cdr3_nt: TGTGCCAGCAGTTTAGCAGCCTACGAGCAGTACTTC
j_call: TRBJ2-3; d_call: TRBD1; clone_size: -; v_call: TRBV4-3; cdr3_aa: CASSEWTGSFTQYF; cdr3_nt: TGCGCCAGCAGCGAATGGACAGGGTCTTTTACGCAGTATTTT
j_call: TRBJ2-1; d_call: TRBD1; clone_size: -; v_call: TRBV18; cdr3_aa: CASSIDGTGAYNEQFF; cdr3_nt: TGTGCCAGCTCGATCGACGGGACAGGGGCGTACAATGAGCAGTTCTTC
j_call: TRBJ2-7; d_call: -; clone_size: -; v_call: TRBV24-1; cdr3_aa: CATSVGTPTYEQYF; cdr3_nt: TGTGCCACCAGTGTAGGGACACCAACTTACGAGCAGTACTTC
j_call: TRBJ2-2; d_call: TRBD1; clone_size: -; v_call: TRBV20-1; cdr3_aa: CSAPRTGRATGELFF; cdr3_nt: TGCAGTGCTCCTCGGACAGGCCGAGCCACCGGGGAGCTGTTTTTT
j_call: TRBJ1-2; d_call: TRBD1; clone_size: -; v_call: TRBV19; cdr3_aa: CASDIRDRGYGYTF; cdr3_nt: TGTGCCAGCGACATAAGGGACAGGGGATATGGCTACACCTTC
j_call: TRBJ1-5; d_call: -; clone_size: -; v_call: TRBV4-1; cdr3_aa: CASSQDNRVGNQPQHF; cdr3_nt: TGCGCCAGCAGCCAAGATAACAGGGTAGGCAATCAGCCCCAGCATTTT
j_call: TRBJ2-1; d_call: -; clone_size: once; v_call: TRBV3-1; cdr3_aa: CASSQVGGAGGEQFF; cdr3_nt: TGTGCCAGCAGCCAAGTCGGAGGGGCGGGCGGTGAGCAGTTCTTC
j_call: TRBJ2-7; d_call: TRBD1; clone_size: -; v_call: TRBV11-1; cdr3_aa: CASSSGQAPSYEQYF; cdr3_nt: TGTGCCAGCAGCTCGGGACAGGCGCCTTCCTACGAGCAGTACTTC